The rows below give T cell receptor beta chains drawn from one sample of a study of cytomegalovirus exposure and HLA in healthy donors. Data came from immunoSEQ multiplex PCR; TCRdb stores just in-frame clones and leaves some out. The repertoire table contains 60,000 or so clones. Input material: PBMCs. The receptor source for this set is a man aged 45-65 years in good health and CMV-seropositive. Each CDR3 is given with its conserved first and last residue. The D gene is left open where the match is weak.

j_gene | v_gene | d_gene | CDR3aa | CDR3nt
TRBJ2-7 | TRBV13 | NA | CASSRTVEDEQYF | TGTGCCAGCAGCCGGACAGTGGAGGACGAGCAGTACTTC
TRBJ2-5 | TRBV7-9 | TRBD2 | CASSPWTSGAGPQETQYF | TGTGCCAGCAGCCCTTGGACTAGCGGGGCAGGGCCTCAAGAGACCCAGTACTTC
TRBJ2-6 | TRBV29-1 | NA | CSVATRFSSGANVLTF | TGCAGCGTCGCGACACGATTCTCCTCTGGGGCCAACGTCCTGACTTTC
TRBJ1-2 | TRBV7-2 | TRBD1 | CASSLGVDRVRYGYTF | TGTGCCAGCAGCTTAGGGGTAGACAGGGTTCGTTATGGCTACACCTTC
TRBJ1-4 | TRBV7-8 | TRBD1 | CASSLRRVGTAEKLFF | TGTGCCAGCAGCTTACGTAGAGTCGGGACAGCCGAAAAACTGTTTTTT
TRBJ1-6 | TRBV1 | NA | CTSSQEIETGYNSPLHF | TGCACCAGCAGCCAAGAGATTGAAACAGGGTATAATTCACCCCTACACTTT
TRBJ2-3 | TRBV7-9 | TRBD1 | CASSRGQGLADTQYF | TGTGCCAGCAGCAGGGGACAGGGGTTGGCAGATACGCAGTATTTT
TRBJ1-2 | TRBV28 | NA | CASSRTGYTF | TGTGCCAGCAGTAGGACAGGCTACACCTTC
TRBJ2-6 | TRBV4-2 | NA | CASSQGGQSGANVLTF | TGTGCCAGCAGCCAAGGTGGACAGTCTGGGGCCAACGTCCTGACTTTC
TRBJ2-3 | TRBV5-1 | TRBD1 | CASEGTGVDTQYF | TGCGCCAGCGAGGGGACAGGGGTAGATACGCAGTATTTT
TRBJ1-6 | TRBV10-2 | NA | CASSRAQVSSYNSPLHF | TGCGCCAGCAGTCGGGCACAGGTCAGCTCCTATAATTCACCCCTACACTTT
TRBJ2-7 | TRBV4-2 | TRBD1 | CASSQEAPRGLQYF | TGTGCCAGCAGCCAAGAGGCCCCTAGGGGGCTTCAGTACTTC
TRBJ2-1 | TRBV6-5 | NA | CASSYSRQNNEQFF | TGTGCCAGCAGTTACTCAAGACAGAACAATGAGCAGTTCTTC
TRBJ2-7 | TRBV27 | TRBD1 | CASRIVLGTGTYEQYF | TGTGCCAGCAGAATAGTTCTCGGGACAGGGACCTACGAGCAGTACTTC
TRBJ1-4 | TRBV5-4 | TRBD1 | CASSASLDRANEKLFF | TGTGCCAGCAGCGCCTCACTAGACAGGGCTAATGAAAAACTGTTTTTT
TRBJ2-7 | TRBV4-3 | NA | CASSQDTGTPYEQYF | TGCGCCAGCAGCCAAGACACCGGGACTCCCTACGAGCAGTACTTC
TRBJ1-2 | TRBV4-2 | TRBD1 | CASSQDGRDSGLYGYTF | TGTGCCAGCAGCCAAGATGGCCGGGACAGTGGGCTCTATGGCTACACCTTC
TRBJ1-1 | TRBV7-2 | TRBD1 | CASSFRDSSRAFF | TGTGCCAGCAGCTTTAGGGACAGCAGCCGTGCTTTCTTT
TRBJ2-3 | TRBV6-5 | NA | CASSYSIGNTQYF | TGTGCCAGCAGTTACTCGATCGGGAATACGCAGTATTTT
TRBJ1-3 | TRBV6-5 | TRBD1 | CASSYSGQGYGNTIYF | TGTGCCAGCAGTTACTCTGGACAGGGGTACGGAAACACCATATATTTT
TRBJ2-1 | TRBV12-5 | TRBD2 | CASAQTSGGPRSYNEQFF | TGTGCTAGTGCCCAGACTAGCGGGGGGCCCCGCTCCTACAATGAGCAGTTCTTC
TRBJ1-3 | TRBV4-3 | NA | CASSPTGGGSGNTIYF | TGCGCCAGCAGCCCCACGGGGGGGGGCTCTGGAAACACCATATATTTT
TRBJ2-7 | TRBV5-6 | TRBD1 | CASSRGQVSSYEQYF | TGTGCCAGCAGCCGCGGACAGGTCAGCTCCTACGAGCAGTACTTC
TRBJ1-4 | TRBV29-1 | TRBD1 | CSVDGQGDEKLFF | TGCAGCGTCGACGGACAGGGAGATGAAAAACTGTTTTTT
TRBJ1-2 | TRBV5-5 | TRBD1 | CASSQLAGGKGSFYGYTF | TGTGCCAGCAGCCAATTAGCAGGGGGAAAGGGGTCATTCTATGGCTACACCTTC
TRBJ2-6 | TRBV7-9 | TRBD1 | CASSSNRDRVTGANVLTF | TGTGCCAGCAGCTCAAACCGGGACAGGGTGACCGGGGCCAACGTCCTGACTTTC
TRBJ2-3 | TRBV27 | TRBD1 | CASSATGGLGTDTQYF | TGTGCCAGCAGTGCGACAGGGGGACTGGGCACAGATACGCAGTATTTT
TRBJ2-7 | TRBV5-1 | TRBD2 | CASSPNLGLAGPYEQYF | TGCGCCAGCAGCCCCAACTTGGGTCTAGCGGGCCCTTACGAGCAGTACTTC
TRBJ1-4 | TRBV6-5 | TRBD1 | CASSQIRGANEKLFF | TGTGCCAGCAGCCAGATCAGGGGGGCTAATGAAAAACTGTTTTTT
TRBJ1-1 | TRBV6-5 | NA | CASSYSGAGSYTEAFF | TGTGCCAGCAGTTACTCGGGGGCAGGATCTTACACTGAAGCTTTCTTT
TRBJ2-2 | TRBV6-5 | TRBD1 | CASRETGGSGGELFF | TGTGCCAGCAGGGAGACAGGGGGCTCGGGCGGGGAGCTGTTTTTT
TRBJ2-1 | TRBV29-1 | NA | CSVRSSYNEQFF | TGCAGCGTTAGGAGCTCCTACAATGAGCAGTTCTTC